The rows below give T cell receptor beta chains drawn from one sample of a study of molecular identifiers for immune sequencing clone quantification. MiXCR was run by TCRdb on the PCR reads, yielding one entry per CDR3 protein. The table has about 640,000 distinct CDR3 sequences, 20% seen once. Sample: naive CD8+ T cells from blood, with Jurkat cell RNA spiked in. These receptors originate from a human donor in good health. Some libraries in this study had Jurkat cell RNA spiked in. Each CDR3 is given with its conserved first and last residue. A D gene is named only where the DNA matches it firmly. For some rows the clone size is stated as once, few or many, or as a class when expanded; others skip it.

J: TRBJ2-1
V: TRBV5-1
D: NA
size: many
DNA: TGCGCCAGCAGCGGGACGGATGAGCGGCAGTTCTTC
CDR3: CASSGTDERQFF

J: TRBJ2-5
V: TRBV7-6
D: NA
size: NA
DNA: TGTGCCGGCAGCTTGAGGGGGGGAGAGACCCAGTACTTC
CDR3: CAGSLRGGETQYF

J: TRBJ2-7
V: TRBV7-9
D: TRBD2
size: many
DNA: TGTGCCAGCAGCTTCGGACTAGCGGCTCCCTACGAGCAGTACTTC
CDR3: CASSFGLAAPYEQYF

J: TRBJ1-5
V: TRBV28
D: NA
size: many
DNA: TGTGCCAGCAGTTTAACCCACGGCGCAGTTCAGCCCCAGCATTTT
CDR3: CASSLTHGAVQPQHF

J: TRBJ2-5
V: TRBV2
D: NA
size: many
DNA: TGTGCCAGCAGTGAGGGTTTCGGCGGGGTGGAGACCCAGTACTTC
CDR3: CASSEGFGGVETQYF

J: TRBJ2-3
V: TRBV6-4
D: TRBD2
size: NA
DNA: TGTGCCAGCAGTCATGAGGGACTAGCGGATGGTGCTAGCACAGATACGCAGTATTTT
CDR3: CASSHEGLADGASTDTQYF

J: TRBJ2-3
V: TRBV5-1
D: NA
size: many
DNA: TGCGCCAGCAGCTTGGCCCGGCTCCAGATAGGCACAGATACGCAGTATTTT
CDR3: CASSLARLQIGTDTQYF

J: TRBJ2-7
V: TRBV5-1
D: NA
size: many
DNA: TGCGCCAGCAGCCCGCTGGAGAGTGGGTCCTACGAGCAGTACTTC
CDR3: CASSPLESGSYEQYF

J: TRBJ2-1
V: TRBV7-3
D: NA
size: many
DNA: TGTGCCAGCAGCTTTAGGTTAGGACTCCGAGATGAGCAGTTCTTC
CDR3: CASSFRLGLRDEQFF

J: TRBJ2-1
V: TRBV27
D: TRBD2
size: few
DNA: TGTGCCAGCACCCCCGGGACTAGCGCTTACAATGAGCAGTTCTTC
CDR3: CASTPGTSAYNEQFF

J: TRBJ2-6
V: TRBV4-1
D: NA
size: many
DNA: TGCGCCAGCAGCCAAGCAGGGGCGCCGAGATCCGGGGCCAACGTCCTGACTTTC
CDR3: CASSQAGAPRSGANVLTF

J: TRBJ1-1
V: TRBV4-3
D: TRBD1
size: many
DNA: TGCGCCAGCAGCCTTTACGACAGGGCGGGCACTGAAGCTTTCTTT
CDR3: CASSLYDRAGTEAFF

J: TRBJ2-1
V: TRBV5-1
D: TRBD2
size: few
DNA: TGCGCCAGCAGCTGGACTAGCGGGGACCTAGTTAATGAGCAGTTCTTC
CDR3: CASSWTSGDLVNEQFF

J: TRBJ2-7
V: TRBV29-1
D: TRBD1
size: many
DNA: TGCAGCGTAATGAGGGACAGCTACGAGCAGTACTTC
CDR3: CSVMRDSYEQYF

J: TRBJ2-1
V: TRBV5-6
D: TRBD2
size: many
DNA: TGTGCCAGCAGCTTAGTAGCGGGAGGACATGAGCAGTTCTTC
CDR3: CASSLVAGGHEQFF

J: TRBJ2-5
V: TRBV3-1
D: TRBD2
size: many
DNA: TGTGCCAGCAGCCAAGACGCTAGCGGGCTCGGCCAAGAGACCCAGTACTTC
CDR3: CASSQDASGLGQETQYF

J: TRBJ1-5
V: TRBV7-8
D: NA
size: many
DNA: TGTGCCACCTCCAGGGATGTTGGCAATCAGCCCCAGCATTTT
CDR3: CATSRDVGNQPQHF

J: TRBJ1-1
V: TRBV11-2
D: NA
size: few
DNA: TGTGCCAGCAGCTTATTCCGACGTCCACCCGTGGGGACTGAAGCTTTCTTT
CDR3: CASSLFRRPPVGTEAFF

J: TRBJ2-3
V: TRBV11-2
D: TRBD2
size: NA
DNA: TGTGCCAGCAGCGGTGGGACTAGCGGGAGGACAGATACGCAGTATTTT
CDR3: CASSGGTSGRTDTQYF

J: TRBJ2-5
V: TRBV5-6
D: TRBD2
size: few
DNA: TGTGCCAGCAGCACGTCGTGGGGGGGGGAGACCCAGTACTTC
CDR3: CASSTSWGGETQYF

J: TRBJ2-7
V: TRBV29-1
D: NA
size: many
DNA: TGCAGCGCCCTCCTTGAGGTTGCCACCTACGAGCAGTACTTC
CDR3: CSALLEVATYEQYF

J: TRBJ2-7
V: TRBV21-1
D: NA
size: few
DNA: TGTGCCAGCAGCGAAGGACAGGAAACCTACGAGCAGTACTTC
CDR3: CASSEGQETYEQYF

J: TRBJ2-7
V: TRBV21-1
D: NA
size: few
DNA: TGTGCCAGCAGCAACGGACTAGCGGGAGCCGAGCAGTACTTC
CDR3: CASSNGLAGAEQYF

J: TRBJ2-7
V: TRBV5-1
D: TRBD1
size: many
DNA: TGCGCCAGCAGCTCAGGACAGGGGGATGAGCAGTACTTC
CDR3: CASSSGQGDEQYF

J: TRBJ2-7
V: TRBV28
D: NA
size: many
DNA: TGTGCCAGCAGTGGTAATCCCTCTCCCTACGAGCAGTACTTC
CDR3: CASSGNPSPYEQYF

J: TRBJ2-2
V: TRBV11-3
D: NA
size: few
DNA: TGTGCCAGCAGCCCGGGGACCTTTAACACCGGGGAGCTGTTTTTT
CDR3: CASSPGTFNTGELFF

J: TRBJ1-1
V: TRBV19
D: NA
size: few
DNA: TGTGCCAGTAACTTTGGCGACGTGAACACTGAAGCTTTCTTT
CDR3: CASNFGDVNTEAFF

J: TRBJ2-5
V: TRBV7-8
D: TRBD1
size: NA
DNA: TGTGCCAGCAGCCCCCCCCCAGGCGGACAGGCGATTTCTCAAGAGACCCAGTACTTC
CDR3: CASSPPPGGQAISQETQYF

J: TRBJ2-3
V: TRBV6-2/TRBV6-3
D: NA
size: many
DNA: TGTGCCAGCAGTTACCGGGACCTAACGAACCCCACAGATACGCAGTATTTT
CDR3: CASSYRDLTNPTDTQYF

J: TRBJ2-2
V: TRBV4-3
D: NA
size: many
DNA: TGCGCCAGCAGCCAAGTCGTCAGTGAGAACACCGGGGAGCTGTTTTTT
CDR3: CASSQVVSENTGELFF

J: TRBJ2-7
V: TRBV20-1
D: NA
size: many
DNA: TGCAGTGCTAGATCGGGGGTCTACGAGCAGTACTTC
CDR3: CSARSGVYEQYF

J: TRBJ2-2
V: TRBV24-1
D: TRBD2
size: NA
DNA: TGTGCCACCAGTGGCGTAGCGGGAGGCACCGGGGAGCTGTTTTTT
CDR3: CATSGVAGGTGELFF

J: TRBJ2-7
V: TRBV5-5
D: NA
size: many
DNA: TGTGCCAGCAGCTTCATGGACACTGAGCAGTACTTC
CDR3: CASSFMDTEQYF

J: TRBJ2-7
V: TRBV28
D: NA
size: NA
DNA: TGTGCCAGCACTGTAGGCCACGAGCAGTACTTC
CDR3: CASTVGHEQYF

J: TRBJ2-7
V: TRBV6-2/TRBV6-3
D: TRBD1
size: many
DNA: TGTGCCATTGGACAGGGCTACGAGCAGTACTTC
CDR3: CAIGQGYEQYF

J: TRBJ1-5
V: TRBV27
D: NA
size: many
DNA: TGTGCCAGCAGTTTCGGCGCGAGTCAGCCCCAGCATTTT
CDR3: CASSFGASQPQHF

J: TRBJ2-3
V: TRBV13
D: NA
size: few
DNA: TGTGCCAGCAGCTTAGGCCGGGGAACAGGTGTCACAGATACGCAGTATTTT
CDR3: CASSLGRGTGVTDTQYF

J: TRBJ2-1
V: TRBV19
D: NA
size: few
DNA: TGTGCCAGTAGTAAACCTATCGGGCAGATGTATGAGCAGTTCTTC
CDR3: CASSKPIGQMYEQFF

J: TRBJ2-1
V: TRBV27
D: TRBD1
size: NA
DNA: TGTGCCAGCAGTCCCCAAGGACAGGGGCTAAACAATGAGCAGTTCTTC
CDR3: CASSPQGQGLNNEQFF

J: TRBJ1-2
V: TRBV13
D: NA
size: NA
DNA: TGTGCCAGCAGATTACGAGCGGGGTACTATGGCTACACCTTC
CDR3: CASRLRAGYYGYTF

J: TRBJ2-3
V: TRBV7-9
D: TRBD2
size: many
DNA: TGTGCCAGCAGCTTAGTAGTAGCGGGGGCCTCAGATACGCAGTATTTT
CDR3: CASSLVVAGASDTQYF

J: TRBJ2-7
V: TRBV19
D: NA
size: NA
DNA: TGTGCCAGTAGTATATCGGGACGGGACTCCTACGAGCAGTACTTC
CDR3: CASSISGRDSYEQYF